This T cell receptor (beta chain) was captured by sequencing in a study of beta chain features in type 1 diabetes. The wider study: In age, gender and cell yields, patients were similar to healthy donors. Study-wide results and caveats: Moderately but significantly shorter TCRB CDR3s were found in Type 1 diabetes patients in all four CD4+ subsets. PCR could preferentially amplify shorter templates, alike in patients and controls.

Concerning this clone itself: As yet, its antigen is unknown.

Trimming pared 4 bases from V and 5 bases from J, leaving 12 bases between. Germline CDR1 is SGHTS and CDR2 is YDEGEE. The CDR3 is made up of 13 amino acids. Expressed TCRB transcripts were sequenced because the isolated RNA had all been reverse transcribed beforehand. The repertoire was sequenced with immunoSEQ multiplex PCR; TCRdb's copy has only in-frame clones and lacks some. The sample lists about 700,000 clones, about an eighth seen once, with less than 0.025% in the top ten. Only one heparinised blood draw was taken per donor, and its volume averaged roughly 0.12 L. Each population that was sorted was more than 95% pure.

The sequence was collected from a man between 18 and 29 years old with type 1 diabetes. V is TRBV5-8 and J is TRBJ2-5, with D possibly matching TRBD1 (6 bases). Sequences were obtained from naive CD4+ T cells from blood. The CDR3 reads CASSITGSETQYF. The DNA for the CDR3 is TGTGCCAGCAGCATAACAGGGAGCGAGACCCAGTACTTC.